This is a list of T cell receptor beta chains from one sample in a study of early T cells in non-severe SARS-CoV-2 infection. TCRdb used MiXCR to reprocess the 5' RACE reads, holding one entry per CDR3 protein. The sample includes more than 80,000 distinct CDR3 sequences, roughly an eighth seen only once; the top ten take 1.4%. Sequences were obtained from whole blood. The receptors stem from an adult who was a healthcare worker with PCR-confirmed SARS-CoV-2 infection or an uninfected control (not recorded which). The CDR3 runs from the conserved cysteine through the conserved F or W. The D gene is left open where the match is weak. Where a row states a size, it is once, few, many or the class of an expanded clone; other rows omit it.

clone size,J gene,V gene,D gene,CDR3 DNA,CDR3 protein
many,TRBJ1-1,TRBV12-3/TRBV12-4,-,TGTGCCAGCAGAAAGAGCGGAGGCACTGAAGCTTTCTTT,CASRKSGGTEAFF
few,TRBJ2-1,TRBV15,-,TGTGCCACCAGCAGAGGGGGGGCCTACAATGAGCAGTTCTTC,CATSRGGAYNEQFF
-,TRBJ2-2,TRBV14,-,TGTGCCAGCAGCCACGGGCAGGGGGAGCTGTTTTTT,CASSHGQGELFF
few,TRBJ2-1,TRBV20-1,TRBD1,TGCAGTGCCCCGCGACGGTGGACAGGGAGCAATGAGCAGTTCTTC,CSAPRRWTGSNEQFF
many,TRBJ2-2,TRBV20-1,TRBD1,TGCAGTGCTAGAGCAGGGGGCCCTAGTTGGACCGGGGAGCTGTTTTTT,CSARAGGPSWTGELFF
few,TRBJ1-2,TRBV20-1,-,TGCAGTGCTAGGGTGGGGGTAGCTAACTATGGCTACACCTTC,CSARVGVANYGYTF
-,TRBJ1-1,TRBV6-6,TRBD1,TGTGCCAGCAGCGACACAGGGGGAAGGACTGAAGCTTTCTTT,CASSDTGGRTEAFF
many,TRBJ2-3,TRBV18,-,TGTGCCAGCTCACCATCAGGGGCTAGCACAGATACGCAGTATTTT,CASSPSGASTDTQYF
few,TRBJ2-3,TRBV2,TRBD2,TGTGCCAGCGACACTGGGGGGGGAAGCACAGATACGCAGTATTTT,CASDTGGGSTDTQYF
-,TRBJ2-2,TRBV3-1,TRBD2,TGTGCCAGCAGCCACCTTCAAGCGGGGGGGCAAACCGGGGAGCTGTTTTTT,CASSHLQAGGQTGELFF
-,TRBJ1-1,TRBV30,-,TGTGCCTGGAAGAAGAACACTGAAGCTTTCTTT,CAWKKNTEAFF
-,TRBJ2-2,TRBV4-3,-,TGCGCCAGCAGCCAACCGGTAAACACCGGGGAGCTGTTTTTT,CASSQPVNTGELFF
many,TRBJ1-2,TRBV7-2,-,TGTGCCAGCAGCTTAGTCCACGGAGCTAACTATGGCTACACCTTC,CASSLVHGANYGYTF
-,TRBJ2-3,TRBV20-1,-,TGCAGTGCTAGACCGGACGGGCGAGATACGCAGTATTTT,CSARPDGRDTQYF
-,TRBJ1-1,TRBV5-1,-,TGCGCCAGCAGCTTGAATCCGACAGGGAACACTGAAGCTTTCTTT,CASSLNPTGNTEAFF
few,TRBJ2-1,TRBV7-8,TRBD2,TGTGCCAGCAGCCGGGACTACCAAAACAATGAGCAGTTCTTC,CASSRDYQNNEQFF
few,TRBJ2-3,TRBV7-2,-,TGTGCCAGCAGCTGGCGGGTAGGAGATACGCAGTATTTT,CASSWRVGDTQYF
few,TRBJ1-3,TRBV12-3/TRBV12-4,TRBD1,TGTGCCAGCAGACAATCCCCCCGGACAGGGGTTGGGAACACCATATATTTT,CASRQSPRTGVGNTIYF
-,TRBJ2-3,TRBV27,TRBD2,TGTGCCAGCAGTTTAGGCCTGCGGGGGACTAGCACAGATACGCAGTATTTT,CASSLGLRGTSTDTQYF
few,TRBJ2-5,TRBV29-1,TRBD1,TGCAGCGTCGGGGGACAGGGGACCCAGCAAGAGACCCAGTACTTC,CSVGGQGTQQETQYF
many,TRBJ2-1,TRBV7-8,-,TGTGCCAGCAGACCCCTTCTTGTAGCTGAGCAGTTCTTC,CASRPLLVAEQFF
-,TRBJ2-3,TRBV27,-,TGTGCCAGCGCGAGTAACGGGTTCACAGATACGCAGTATTTT,CASASNGFTDTQYF
few,TRBJ2-1,TRBV9,TRBD2,TGTGCCAGCAGCGTCAAAGCGGGGGGACTCTACAATGAGCAGTTCTTC,CASSVKAGGLYNEQFF
few,TRBJ2-5,TRBV29-1,-,TGCAGCGTCCTCTTCCCGGGCCATTCGGAGACCCAGTACTTC,CSVLFPGHSETQYF
few,TRBJ2-7,TRBV6-5,TRBD1,TGTGCCAGCCTATCACAGGGGACGCGCGAGCAGTACTTC,CASLSQGTREQYF
-,TRBJ2-3,TRBV7-9,-,TGTGCCAGCAGCTTAGTTCCGGGGGCGACCACAGATACGCAGTATTTT,CASSLVPGATTDTQYF
many,TRBJ2-7,TRBV6-6,-,TGTGCCAGCAGTTACTCGGCGGCAGTCTACGAGCAGTACTTC,CASSYSAAVYEQYF
many,TRBJ2-2,TRBV3-1,-,TGTGCCAGCAGCCAAGTCCCGAACACCGGGGAGCTGTTTTTT,CASSQVPNTGELFF
many,TRBJ2-5,TRBV3-1,TRBD1,TGTGCCAGCAGCCAAGGGGACAGGGGGTGGCAAGAGACCCAGTACTTC,CASSQGDRGWQETQYF
many,TRBJ1-1,TRBV29-1,TRBD1,TGCAGCGTCCGACAGGGATGGACTGAAGCTTTCTTT,CSVRQGWTEAFF
many,TRBJ1-1,TRBV10-1,-,TGCGCCAGCAGTGAAAGGGGAAACACTGAAGCTTTCTTT,CASSERGNTEAFF
-,TRBJ2-7,TRBV5-1,-,TGCGCCAGCAGCCCGATTGGGGAGCCGGATACCTACGAGCAGTACTTC,CASSPIGEPDTYEQYF
many,TRBJ1-6,TRBV27,-,TGTGCCAGCAGTTTATCGGGCAGCCGACTTTCACCCCTCCACTTT,CASSLSGSRLSPLHF
many,TRBJ2-4,TRBV19,-,TGTGCCAGTAGTATCACAGACGGCAAACAGAACATTCAGTACTTC,CASSITDGKQNIQYF
-,TRBJ1-1,TRBV11-2,-,TGTGCCAGCAGCTTAGTACAGGGTGTGAACACTGAAGCTTTCTTT,CASSLVQGVNTEAFF
few,TRBJ2-7,TRBV20-1,-,TGCAGTGCTAGACAGGGGGGGTTATACGAGCAGTACTTC,CSARQGGLYEQYF
-,TRBJ1-6,TRBV20-1,-,TGCAGTGCTAAGGACATCCTAAATAATTCACCCCTCCACTTT,CSAKDILNNSPLHF
many,TRBJ2-3,TRBV11-2,-,TGTGCCAGCAGATTAGATCGGACGCAGTATTTT,CASRLDRTQYF
few,TRBJ2-7,TRBV5-1,-,TGCGCCAGCAGTGAGGCCAACGAGCAGTACTTC,CASSEANEQYF
many,TRBJ2-1,TRBV5-1,TRBD2,TGCGCCAGCAAATTGAGCGGGGGGGCAAATGAGCAGTTCTTC,CASKLSGGANEQFF
-,TRBJ1-5,TRBV7-2,-,TGTGCCAGCAGTCCTCTCCTGGGGCAGGGACTACAGCCCCAGCATTTT,CASSPLLGQGLQPQHF
many,TRBJ2-1,TRBV6-5,-,TGTGCCAGCAGTTACAGACGAGAGCAGTTCTTC,CASSYRREQFF
few,TRBJ2-7,TRBV29-1,TRBD2,TGCAGCGTTGTTGCTAGCGGGGGGGCCCGGAAGCCCTACGAGCAGTACTTC,CSVVASGGARKPYEQYF
many,TRBJ1-2,TRBV30,TRBD1,TGTGCCTGGAGTGATTATTGGCAGGGGGTAGTGGATGGCTACACCTTC,CAWSDYWQGVVDGYTF
few,TRBJ2-1,TRBV15,TRBD1,TGTGCCACCAGCAGAGGGGACAGGGGACCCAATGAGCAGTTCTTC,CATSRGDRGPNEQFF
many,TRBJ2-7,TRBV10-2,-,TGCGCCAGCAGTGTTAATGGGTACGAGCAGTACTTC,CASSVNGYEQYF
-,TRBJ1-1,TRBV29-1,-,TGCAGCGTTAGCAGTCACACTGAAGCTTTCTTT,CSVSSHTEAFF
many,TRBJ1-6,TRBV3-1,-,TGTGCCAGCAGCCGGGTGGACAGCGGTAATTCACCCCTCCACTTT,CASSRVDSGNSPLHF
once,TRBJ2-7,TRBV4-3,-,TGCGCCAGCAGCCAAGACTGGCAGGGTGGGAGAGAGCAGTACTTC,CASSQDWQGGREQYF
-,TRBJ1-5,TRBV19,TRBD1,TGTGCCAGTAGTGCCGACAGGGAGCGGGCCCAGCATTTT,CASSADRERAQHF
-,TRBJ2-7,TRBV28,TRBD2,TGTGCCAGCAGTTTAGGGGGGGTCGTCGCCTACGAGCAGTACTTC,CASSLGGVVAYEQYF
many,TRBJ2-7,TRBV12-3/TRBV12-4,TRBD2,TGTGCCAGCAGTTTACGTCGACCCGGGACTAGCGGCTCTTACGAGCAGTACTTC,CASSLRRPGTSGSYEQYF
many,TRBJ2-6,TRBV13,TRBD1,TGTGCCAGCAGCTCTGGACAGGGAAAGTCTGGGGCCAACGTCCTGACTTTC,CASSSGQGKSGANVLTF
-,TRBJ2-4,TRBV5-1,-,TGCGCCAGCAGCTTGGATCCGGGAAACATTCAGTACTTC,CASSLDPGNIQYF
few,TRBJ2-1,TRBV7-3,-,TGTGCCAGCAGCGGGGGCCCGGAGGGACAGCAGTTCTTC,CASSGGPEGQQFF